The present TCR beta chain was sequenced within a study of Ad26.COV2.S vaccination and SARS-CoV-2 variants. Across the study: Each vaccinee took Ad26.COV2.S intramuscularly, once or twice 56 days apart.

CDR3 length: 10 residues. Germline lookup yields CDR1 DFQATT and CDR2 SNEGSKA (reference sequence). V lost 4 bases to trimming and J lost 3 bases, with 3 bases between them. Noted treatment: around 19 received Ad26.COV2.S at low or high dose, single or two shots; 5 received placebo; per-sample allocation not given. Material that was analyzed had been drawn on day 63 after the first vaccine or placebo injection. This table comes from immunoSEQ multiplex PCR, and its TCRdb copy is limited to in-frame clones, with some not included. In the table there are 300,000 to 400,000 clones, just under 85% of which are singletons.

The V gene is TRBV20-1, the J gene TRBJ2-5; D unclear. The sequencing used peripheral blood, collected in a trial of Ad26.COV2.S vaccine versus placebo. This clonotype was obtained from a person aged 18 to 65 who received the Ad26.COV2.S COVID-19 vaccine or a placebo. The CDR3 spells CSAKKETQYF. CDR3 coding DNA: TGCAGTGCTAAAAAAGAGACCCAGTACTTC.